This TCR beta chain derives from a study of T-cell memory formation after mild COVID-19 (dated by TCRdb to 2020 to 2022). Context from the whole study: TCR sequence clusters from the two donors were found to be largely donor specific. Longitudinal TCRalpha and TCRbeta repertoire sequencing tracked T-cell clones expanding and contracting after mild COVID-19 in a couple of donors. Two young, previously healthy adult volunteers, one female and one male, were included in the cohort.

As to this clonotype: Its antigen remains unidentified. Within one base of it there is no much larger clone, and no base qualities were kept.

Ficoll-Paque density gradient centrifugation was used to isolate PBMCs. The reads were generated on an Illumina NovaSeq 6000. TCRalpha and TCRbeta cDNA libraries were built by 5'RACE with constant-segment primers, adding sample barcodes and unique molecular identifiers. RNA was extracted from every sample with Trizol reagent. Libraries were amplified in two PCR steps, with a second sample barcode and Illumina TruSeq adapters added in the second step. Sequencing of the libraries was done on an Illumina NovaSeq, producing 2 x 150 bp paired-end reads. The original pipeline was this. Demultiplexing of reads and collapsing into UMI-guided consensus sequences were performed with migec v1.2.7. Using mixcr v2.1.11, the UMI consensuses were aligned to TRA and TRB V and J templates and assembled into clonotypes. A clonotype was counted as expanded or contracted only when both edgeR and NoisET called the clonotype significant, with the noise models trained on biological replicates. For edgeR calls, a false discovery rate-adjusted p below 0.01 and a log2 fold-change threshold of 1 were applied. PCA with hierarchical clustering of max-normalized trajectories of the 1000 most abundant clonotypes was used as exploratory dynamics analysis. The CD4 or CD8 phenotype of responding clones was assigned using the separately sequenced CD4+ and CD8+ repertoires. TCRdb's own reprocessing of the public reads used fastp at Q25 and MiXCR and kept productive beta chains. For every CDR3 protein sequence, its rows merge into one entry that carries the most common genes and DNA. These V and J calls are TCRdb output, not the study's own analysis. The sample data list about 240,000 distinct CDR3 sequences, and roughly 10% of these were observed just once. The ten most abundant clones make up under 25% of the sample.

Findings and caveats that apply to the study as a whole: The study covered only two mild cases, and larger cohorts including severe cases with pre-infection samples were considered necessary. Balanced CD4/CD8 phenotypes were observed for clones contracting from day 15 to 85, whereas a bias towards CD4+ was observed for a second wave of clones expanding from day 15 to 37. Contracting CD4+ clones turned up mainly in the CM and EM memory subsets, whereas EMRA was where CD8+ clones were enriched. The second-wave clones that peaked on day 37 were not confirmed to be SARS-CoV-2 specific. The detection of some responding clones in pre-infection memory suggests that pre-existing cross-reactive memory T cells joined the SARS-CoV-2 response.

The sequenced material came from PBMCs or a T cell subset sorted from them (not recorded which). The sequence came from a man aged 18 to 30 who had mild COVID-19 (a few samples of this study predate the infection). The sample titles of this study are shuffled in the database, so cell type and time point are left out; the donor was told from shared clones.

The nucleotide sequence is TGTGCCAGCGCAGGCCCTAACACAGATACGCAGTATTTT. It translates to CASAGPNTDTQYF. The rearranged chain carries TRBV9 and TRBJ2-3; the D gene identity is not certain. V drops 7 bases and J drops 2 bases, leaving 11 bases in between. Its CDR3 holds 13 amino acids, cysteine through phenylalanine. Of all the DNA, just the CDR3 is kept, 39 bases in frame from base 1. CDR1 and CDR2 are read off the germline V gene as SGDLS and YYNGEE. The variable domain in full, with residues beyond the CDR3 obtained from the reference TRBV9 and TRBJ2-3 genes, is DSGVTQTPKHLITATGQRVTLRCSPRSGDLSVYWYQQSLDQGLQFLIQYYNGEERAKGNILERFSAQQFPDLHSELNLSSLELGDSALYFCASAGPNTDTQYFGPGTRLTVL.